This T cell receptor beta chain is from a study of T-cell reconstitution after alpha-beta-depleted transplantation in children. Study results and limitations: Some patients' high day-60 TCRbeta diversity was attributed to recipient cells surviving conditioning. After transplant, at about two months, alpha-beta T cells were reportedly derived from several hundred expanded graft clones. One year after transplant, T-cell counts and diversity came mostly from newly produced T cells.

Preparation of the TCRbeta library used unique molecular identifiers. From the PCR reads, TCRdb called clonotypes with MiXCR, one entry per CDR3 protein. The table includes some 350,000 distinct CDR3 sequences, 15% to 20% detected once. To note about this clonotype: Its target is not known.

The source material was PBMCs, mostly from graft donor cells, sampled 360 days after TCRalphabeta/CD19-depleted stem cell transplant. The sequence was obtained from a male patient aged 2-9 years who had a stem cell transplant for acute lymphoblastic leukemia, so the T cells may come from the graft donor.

The CDR3 protein is CSVGEEYEQYF. The CDR3 coding sequence is TGCAGCGTGGGGGAGGAGTACGAGCAGTACTTC. V and J are TRBV29-1 and TRBJ2-7; the D gene is possibly TRBD2 (6 bases). This CDR3 is 11 amino acids long. Germline CDR1 reads SQVTM; CDR2 reads ANQGSEA. Deletions cut 6 bases from V and 4 bases from J, with 10 bases between.